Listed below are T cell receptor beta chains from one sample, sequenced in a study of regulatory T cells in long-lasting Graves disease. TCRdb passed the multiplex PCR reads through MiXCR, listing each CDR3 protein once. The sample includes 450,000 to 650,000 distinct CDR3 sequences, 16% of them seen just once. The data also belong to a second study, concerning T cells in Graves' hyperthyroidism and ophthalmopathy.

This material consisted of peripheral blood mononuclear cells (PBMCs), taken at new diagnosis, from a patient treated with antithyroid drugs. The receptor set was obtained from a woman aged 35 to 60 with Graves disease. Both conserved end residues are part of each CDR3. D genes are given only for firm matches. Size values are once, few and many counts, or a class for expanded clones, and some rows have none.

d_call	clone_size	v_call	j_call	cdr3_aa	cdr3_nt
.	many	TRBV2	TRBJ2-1	CASSDGENSYNEQFF	TGTGCCAGCAGTGATGGCGAAAACTCCTACAATGAGCAGTTCTTC
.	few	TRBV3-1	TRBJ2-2	CASKAAGATNTGELFF	TGTGCCAGCAAAGCGGCGGGGGCCACGAACACCGGGGAGCTGTTTTTT
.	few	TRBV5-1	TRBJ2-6	CASTALDVGGNSGANVLTF	TGCGCCAGCACGGCACTCGATGTAGGGGGGAACTCTGGGGCCAACGTCCTGACTTTC
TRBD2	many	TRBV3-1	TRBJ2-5	CASSRQGSGRETQYF	TGTGCCAGCAGCCGTCAGGGTAGCGGGAGGGAGACCCAGTACTTC
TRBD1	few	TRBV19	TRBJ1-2	CASSAGGTGVYWDYGYTF	TGTGCCTCGAGCGCGGGCGGGACAGGGGTTTATTGGGACTATGGCTACACCTTC
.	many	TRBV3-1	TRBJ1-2	CASSQEGVGPYGYTF	TGTGCCAGCAGCCAAGAAGGTGTAGGGCCCTATGGCTACACCTTC
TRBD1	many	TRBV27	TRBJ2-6	CASSATQGSAGANVLTF	TGTGCCAGCAGTGCCACACAGGGGAGTGCTGGGGCCAACGTCCTGACTTTC
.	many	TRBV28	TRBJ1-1	CASSQTGSWGEAFF	TGTGCCAGCAGCCAAACAGGGTCCTGGGGTGAAGCTTTCTTT
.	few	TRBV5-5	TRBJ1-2	CASSLSENSYTF	TGTGCCAGCAGCCTCAGCGAAAATTCCTACACCTTC
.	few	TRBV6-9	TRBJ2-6	CASSYSKPPWGANVLTF	TGTGCCAGCAGTTACTCGAAGCCCCCGTGGGGGGCCAACGTCCTGACTTTC
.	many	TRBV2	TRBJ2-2	CASSEYRANTGELFF	TGTGCCAGCAGTGAATACAGGGCCAACACCGGGGAGCTGTTTTTT
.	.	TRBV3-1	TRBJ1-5	CASTPGPNSNQPQHF	TGTGCCAGCACCCCGGGTCCAAATTCCAATCAGCCCCAGCATTTT
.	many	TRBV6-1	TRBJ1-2	CASSPPQTMGYGYTF	TGTGCCAGCAGTCCCCCACAGACTATGGGGTATGGCTACACCTTC
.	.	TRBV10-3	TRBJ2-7	CAISESRGQEPYEQYF	TGTGCCATCAGTGAGAGTCGCGGTCAGGAGCCCTACGAGCAGTACTTC
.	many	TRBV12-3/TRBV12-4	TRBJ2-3	CASSPRTSAGDTQYF	TGTGCCAGCAGCCCCCGAACATCAGCAGGAGATACGCAGTATTTT
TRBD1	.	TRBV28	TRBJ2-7	CASSRATGGYEQYF	TGTGCCAGCAGTCGGGCGACAGGGGGTTACGAGCAGTACTTC
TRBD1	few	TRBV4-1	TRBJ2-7	CASSHPSRDRSTYEQYF	TGCGCCAGCAGCCACCCAAGCCGGGACAGGAGCACCTACGAGCAGTACTTC
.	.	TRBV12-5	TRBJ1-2	CASYRDIYGYTF	TGTGCTAGCTACCGGGACATTTATGGCTACACCTTC
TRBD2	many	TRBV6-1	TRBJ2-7	CASSGLAGVQTYEQYF	TGTGCCAGCAGTGGACTAGCGGGGGTCCAGACCTACGAGCAGTACTTC
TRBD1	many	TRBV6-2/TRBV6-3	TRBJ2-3	CASGPQGDADTQYF	TGTGCCAGCGGACCCCAGGGGGATGCAGATACGCAGTATTTT
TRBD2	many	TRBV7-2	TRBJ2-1	CASRVQAGGYAYNEQFF	TGTGCCAGCAGGGTTCAGGCGGGGGGATATGCCTACAATGAGCAGTTCTTC
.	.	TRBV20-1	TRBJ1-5	CSAKEVGDQPQHF	TGCAGTGCTAAGGAGGTGGGAGACCAGCCCCAGCATTTT
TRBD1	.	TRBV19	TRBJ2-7	CASRADRGYEQYF	TGTGCCAGTAGGGCTGACAGGGGCTACGAGCAGTACTTC
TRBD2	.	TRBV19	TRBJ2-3	CASIAGGPTDTQYF	TGTGCCAGTATCGCGGGGGGGCCCACAGATACGCAGTATTTT
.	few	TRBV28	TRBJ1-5	CASSLGGYGNQPQHF	TGTGCCAGCAGCCTGGGGGGGTACGGCAATCAGCCCCAGCATTTT
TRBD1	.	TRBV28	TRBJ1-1	CASPGQGEDEAFF	TGTGCCAGCCCGGGACAGGGCGAGGATGAAGCTTTCTTT
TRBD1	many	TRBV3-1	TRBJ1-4	CASSLDRVDEKLFF	TGTGCCAGCAGCCTCGACAGGGTTGACGAAAAACTGTTTTTT
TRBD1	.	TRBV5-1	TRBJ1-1	CASSPDRGLLLDTEAFF	TGCGCCAGCAGCCCCGACAGGGGGCTCCTTCTCGACACTGAAGCTTTCTTT
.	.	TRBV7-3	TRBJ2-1	CASSLPTGSGYNEQFF	TGTGCCAGCAGCCTCCCCACCGGCTCGGGGTACAATGAGCAGTTCTTC
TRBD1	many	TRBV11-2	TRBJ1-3	CASSSIRDRTAGNTIYF	TGTGCCAGCAGCTCTATCCGGGACAGGACAGCTGGAAACACCATATATTTT
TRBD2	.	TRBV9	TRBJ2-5	CASSVASGGVYQETQYF	TGTGCCAGCAGCGTAGCTAGCGGGGGGGTGTACCAAGAGACCCAGTACTTC
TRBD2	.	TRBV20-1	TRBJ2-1	CSAPSGGAPNEQFF	TGCAGTGCCCCGAGCGGGGGGGCCCCAAATGAGCAGTTCTTC
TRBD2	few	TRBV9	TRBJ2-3	CASSVSGGAPDTQYF	TGTGCCAGCAGCGTTAGCGGGGGGGCCCCAGATACGCAGTATTTT
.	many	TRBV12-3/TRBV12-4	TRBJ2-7	CASSTGTSYEQYF	TGTGCCAGCAGTACCGGGACATCCTACGAGCAGTACTTC
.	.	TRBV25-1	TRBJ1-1	CASRGVGTEAFF	TGTGCCAGCAGGGGGGTCGGCACTGAAGCTTTCTTT
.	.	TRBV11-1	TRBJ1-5	CASSSSDGEPQHF	TGTGCCAGCAGCTCGTCCGACGGGGAGCCCCAGCATTTT
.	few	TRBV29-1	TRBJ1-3	CSVWDSWTGNTIYF	TGCAGCGTTTGGGACTCTTGGACTGGAAACACCATATATTTT
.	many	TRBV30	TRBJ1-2	CAGPRAGSNYGYTF	TGTGCCGGACCCCGAGCAGGGAGCAACTATGGCTACACCTTC
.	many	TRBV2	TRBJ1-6	CASSEGGGYNSPLHF	TGTGCCAGCAGTGAAGGAGGGGGTTATAATTCACCCCTCCACTTT
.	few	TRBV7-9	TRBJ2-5	CASSLEPRESTLSETQYF	TGTGCCAGCAGCTTAGAGCCCCGGGAGTCTACCTTATCGGAGACCCAGTACTTC
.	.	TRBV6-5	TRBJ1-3	CASSYRGDVSGNTIYF	TGTGCCAGCAGTTATAGAGGGGACGTATCTGGAAACACCATATATTTT
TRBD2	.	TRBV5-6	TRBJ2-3	CASSETSVDTQYF	TGTGCCAGCAGCGAGACTAGCGTAGATACGCAGTATTTT
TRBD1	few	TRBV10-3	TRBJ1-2	CAISESAGGDGYYGYTF	TGTGCCATCAGTGAGTCGGCAGGGGGCGACGGGTACTATGGCTACACCTTC